This entry features one T cell receptor beta chain sequence. Its target is not known. These data originate in a study of shared clonotypes between healthy human individuals. Study findings and constraints: Only blood underwent sampling, and tissue repertoires likely differ. Larger richness was generally estimated for naive than memory subsets. Large depth notwithstanding, sorted-subset sequencing proved incomplete by rarefaction.

Donors were healthy HIV-negative adults without recently reported acute infections or vaccinations. Sequencing was performed with immunoSEQ multiplex PCR; in TCRdb, only in-frame clones are kept and a portion is missing. The sample lists approximately 330,000 clones, more than 60% occurring once. Germline V gives CDR1 SGHAT, CDR2 FQNNGV. The CDR3 runs to 13 residues. V lost 9 bases to trimming and J lost 4 bases; unmatched junction nucleotides: 3. The chain uses TRBV11-2 and TRBJ2-1, with TRBD2 matching 10 bases. The receptor comes from a man younger than 40 in good health. The sequenced sample consisted of memory CD4+ T cells sorted from blood. Subset given: CD45RA-negative fraction. The CDR3 DNA follows: TGTGCCAGTCGGACTAGCGGTTACAATGAGCAGTTCTTC. This encodes CASRTSGYNEQFF. The full variable domain, with the rest looked up from reference TRBV11-2 and TRBJ2-1, is EAGVAQSPRYKIIEKRQSVAFWCNPISGHATLYWYQQILGQGPKLLIQFQNNGVVDDSQLPKDRFSAERLKGVDSTLKIQPAKLEDSAVYLCASRTSGYNEQFFGPGTRLTVL.